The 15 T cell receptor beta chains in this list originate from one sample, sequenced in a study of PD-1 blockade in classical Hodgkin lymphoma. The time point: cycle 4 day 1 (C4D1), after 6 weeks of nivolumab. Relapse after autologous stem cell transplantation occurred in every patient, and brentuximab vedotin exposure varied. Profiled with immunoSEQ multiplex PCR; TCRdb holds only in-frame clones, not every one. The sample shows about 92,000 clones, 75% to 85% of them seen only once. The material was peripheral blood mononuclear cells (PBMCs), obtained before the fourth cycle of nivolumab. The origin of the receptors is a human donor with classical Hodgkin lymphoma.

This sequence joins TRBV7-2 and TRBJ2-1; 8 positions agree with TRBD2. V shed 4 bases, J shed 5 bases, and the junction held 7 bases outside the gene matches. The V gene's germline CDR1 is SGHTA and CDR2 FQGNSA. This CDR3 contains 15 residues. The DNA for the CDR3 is TGTGCCAGCAGCTATCGACTAGCGTCGAACAATGAGCAGTTCTTC. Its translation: CASSYRLASNNEQFF. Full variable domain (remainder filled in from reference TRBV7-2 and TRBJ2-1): GAGVSQSPSNKVTEKGKDVELRCDPISGHTALYWYRQSLGQGLEFLIYFQGNSAPDKSGLPSDRFSAERTGGSVSTLTIQRTQQEDSAVYLCASSYRLASNNEQFFGPGTRLTVL.

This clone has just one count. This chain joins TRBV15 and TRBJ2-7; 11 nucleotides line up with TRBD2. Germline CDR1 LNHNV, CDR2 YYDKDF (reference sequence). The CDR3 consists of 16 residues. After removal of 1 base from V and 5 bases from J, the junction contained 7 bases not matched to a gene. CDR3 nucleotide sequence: TGTGCCACCAGCAGAGGGGGTAGCGGGAGGGTCAACGAGCAGTACTTC. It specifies CATSRGGSGRVNEQYF.

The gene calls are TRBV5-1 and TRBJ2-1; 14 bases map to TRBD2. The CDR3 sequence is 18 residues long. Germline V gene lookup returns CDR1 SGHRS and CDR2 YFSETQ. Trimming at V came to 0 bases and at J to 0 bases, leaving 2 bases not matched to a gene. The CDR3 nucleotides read TGCGCCAGCAGCTTGGCCGGGACTAGCGGGAGCTCCTACAATGAGCAGTTCTTC. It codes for CASSLAGTSGSSYNEQFF.

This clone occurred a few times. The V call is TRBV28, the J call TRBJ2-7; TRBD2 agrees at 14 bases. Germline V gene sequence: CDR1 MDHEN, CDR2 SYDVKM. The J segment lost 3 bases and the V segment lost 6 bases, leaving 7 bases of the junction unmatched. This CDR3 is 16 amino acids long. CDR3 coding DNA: TGTGCCAGCAGCGGGACTAGCGGGAGAGGGGGCTACGAGCAGTACTTC. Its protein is CASSGTSGRGGYEQYF.

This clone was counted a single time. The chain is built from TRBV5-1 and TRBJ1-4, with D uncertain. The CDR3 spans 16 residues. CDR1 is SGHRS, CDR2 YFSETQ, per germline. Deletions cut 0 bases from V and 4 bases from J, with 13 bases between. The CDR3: CASSLEVGPVNEKLFF. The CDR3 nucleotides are TGCGCCAGCAGCTTGGAAGTCGGGCCGGTTAATGAAAAACTGTTTTTT. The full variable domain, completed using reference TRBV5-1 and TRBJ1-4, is KAGVTQTPRYLIKTRGQQVTLSCSPISGHRSVSWYQQTPGQGLQFLFEYFSETQRNKGNFPGRFSGRQFSNSRSEMNVSTLELGDSALYLCASSLEVGPVNEKLFFGSGTQLSVL.

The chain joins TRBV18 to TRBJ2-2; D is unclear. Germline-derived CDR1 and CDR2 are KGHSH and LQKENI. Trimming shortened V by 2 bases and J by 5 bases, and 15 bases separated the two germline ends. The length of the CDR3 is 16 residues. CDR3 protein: CASSPFSPTSTGELFF. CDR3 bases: TGTGCCAGCTCACCATTCAGTCCCACCAGTACCGGGGAGCTGTTTTTT.

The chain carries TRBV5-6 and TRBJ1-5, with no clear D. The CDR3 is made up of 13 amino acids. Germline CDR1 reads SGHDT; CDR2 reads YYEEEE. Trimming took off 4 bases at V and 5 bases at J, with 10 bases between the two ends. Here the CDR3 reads CASSLGRDQPQHF. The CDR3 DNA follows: TGTGCCAGCAGCCTAGGCCGGGATCAGCCCCAGCATTTT.

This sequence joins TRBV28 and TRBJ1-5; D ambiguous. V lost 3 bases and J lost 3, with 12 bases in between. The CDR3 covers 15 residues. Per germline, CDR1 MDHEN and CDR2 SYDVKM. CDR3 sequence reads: CASSFGFRYNQPQHF. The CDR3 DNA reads TGTGCCAGCAGTTTCGGGTTCAGGTACAATCAGCCCCAGCATTTT.

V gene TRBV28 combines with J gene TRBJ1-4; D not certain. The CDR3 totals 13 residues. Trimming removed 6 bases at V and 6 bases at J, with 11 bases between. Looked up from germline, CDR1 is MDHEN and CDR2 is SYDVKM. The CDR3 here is CASRGWSYEKLFF. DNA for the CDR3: TGTGCCAGCAGGGGGTGGTCATATGAAAAACTGTTTTTT.

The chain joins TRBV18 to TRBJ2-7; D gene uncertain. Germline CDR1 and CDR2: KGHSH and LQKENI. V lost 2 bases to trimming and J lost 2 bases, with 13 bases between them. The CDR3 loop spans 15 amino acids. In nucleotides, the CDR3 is TGTGCCAGCTCACCATCCGTCGACCTAACCTACGAGCAGTACTTC. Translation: CASSPSVDLTYEQYF. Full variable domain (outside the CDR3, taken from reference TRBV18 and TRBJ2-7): NAGVMQNPRHLVRRRGQEARLRCSPMKGHSHVYWYRQLPEEGLKFMVYLQKENIIDESGMPKERFSAEFPKEGPSILRIQQVVRGDSAAYFCASSPSVDLTYEQYFGPGTRLTVT.

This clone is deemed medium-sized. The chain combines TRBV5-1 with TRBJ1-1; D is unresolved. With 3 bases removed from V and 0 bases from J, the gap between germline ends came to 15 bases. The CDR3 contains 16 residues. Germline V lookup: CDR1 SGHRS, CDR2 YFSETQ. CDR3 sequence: CASSWPRAGVNTEAFF. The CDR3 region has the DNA TGCGCCAGCAGCTGGCCGCGGGCAGGTGTGAACACTGAAGCTTTCTTT.

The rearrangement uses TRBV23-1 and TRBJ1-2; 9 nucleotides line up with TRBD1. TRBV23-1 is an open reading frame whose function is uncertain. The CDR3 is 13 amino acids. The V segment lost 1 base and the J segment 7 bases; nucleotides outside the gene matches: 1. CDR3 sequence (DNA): TGCGCCAGCAGTCAATGGGGACAGGGTGGCTACACCTTC. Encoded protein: CASSQWGQGGYTF.

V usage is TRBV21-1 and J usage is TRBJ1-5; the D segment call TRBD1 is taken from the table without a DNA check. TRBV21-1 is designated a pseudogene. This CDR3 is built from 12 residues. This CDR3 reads CASDTGTGPRSF. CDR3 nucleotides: TGTGCCAGCGATACCGGGACAGGCCCCCGCAGTTTT.

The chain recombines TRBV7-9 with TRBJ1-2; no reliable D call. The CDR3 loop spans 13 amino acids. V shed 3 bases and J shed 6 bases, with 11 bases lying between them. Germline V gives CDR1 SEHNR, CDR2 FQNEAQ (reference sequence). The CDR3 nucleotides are TGTGCCAGCAGCTTGCCCGGAACAGATGGCTACACCTTC. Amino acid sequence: CASSLPGTDGYTF.

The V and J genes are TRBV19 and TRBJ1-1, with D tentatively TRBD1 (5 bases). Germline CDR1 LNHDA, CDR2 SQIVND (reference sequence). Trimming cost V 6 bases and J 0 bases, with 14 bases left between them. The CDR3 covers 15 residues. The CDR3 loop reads CASSPKGQLNTEAFF. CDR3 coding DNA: TGTGCCAGTAGCCCCAAGGGGCAGCTGAACACTGAAGCTTTCTTT.